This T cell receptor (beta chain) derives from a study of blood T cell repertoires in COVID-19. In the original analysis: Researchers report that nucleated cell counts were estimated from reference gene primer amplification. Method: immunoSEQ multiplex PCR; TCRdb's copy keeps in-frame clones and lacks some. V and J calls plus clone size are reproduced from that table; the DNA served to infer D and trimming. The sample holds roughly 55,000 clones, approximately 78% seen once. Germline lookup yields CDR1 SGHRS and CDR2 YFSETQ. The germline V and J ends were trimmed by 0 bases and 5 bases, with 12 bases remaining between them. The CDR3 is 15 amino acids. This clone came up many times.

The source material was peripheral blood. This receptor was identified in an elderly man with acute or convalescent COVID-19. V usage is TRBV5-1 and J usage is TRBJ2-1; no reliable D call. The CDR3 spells CASSLATVWDNEQFF. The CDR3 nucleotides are TGCGCCAGCAGCTTGGCTACAGTGTGGGACAATGAGCAGTTCTTC.